The 20 T cell receptor beta chains below all came from one sample that was sequenced in a study of PD-L1 blockade in urothelial cancer. The repertoire was sequenced with immunoSEQ multiplex PCR; TCRdb's copy has only in-frame clones and lacks some. Of over 30,000 clones listed, roughly 84% were seen once; the top ten hold approximately 14%. Time point meaning: pretreatment peripheral blood. Material: PBMCs, obtained around atezolizumab (anti-PD-L1) treatment. Receptor source: a man in his 60s with urothelial cancer.

This clone was observed a handful of times. The V call is TRBV21-1, the J call TRBJ2-5; TRBD2 was called by the table and not checked on the DNA. TRBV21-1 is classified as a pseudogene. The CDR3 runs to 17 residues. This chain's CDR3 is CASRFIHQGRSEKTQYF. CDR3 nucleotide sequence: TGTGCCAGCAGATTTATCCATCAAGGGAGGTCCGAAAAGACCCAGTACTTC.

In regard to this clone: A junction end diverges from the germline sequence, so it may reflect a read error. This chain connects TRBV7-7 to TRBJ2-1; 7 bases align to TRBD1. The germline V gene encodes CDR1 SSHAT and CDR2 FNYEAQ (reference sequence). The CDR3 extends over 15 amino acids. This CDR3 is CASSPRQGEDNEQFF. The CDR3 bases are TGTGCTAGCAGCCCCAGACAGGGTGAGGACAATGAGCAGTTCTTC. The whole variable domain, remainder taken from reference TRBV7-7 and TRBJ2-1, is GAGVSQSPRYKVTKRGQDVTLRCDPISSHATLYWYQQALGQGPEFLTYFNYEAQPDKSGLPSDRFSAERPEGSISTLTIQRTEQRDSAMYRCASSPRQGEDNEQFFGPGTRLTVL.

The CDR3 loop is CSGRAHTEAFF. The CDR3 coding sequence is TGCAGTGGGAGGGCTCACACTGAAGCTTTCTTT. This chain uses TRBV20-1 with TRBJ1-1; D is unresolved. The CDR3 is 11 residues long. Looked up from germline, CDR1 is DFQATT and CDR2 is SNEGSKA (reference sequence). Trimming removed 7 bases at V and 3 bases at J, with 9 bases between.

The chain is built from TRBV7-6 and TRBJ1-2, with a weak D call TRBD1 (5 bases). V shed 7 bases and J shed 0 bases, with 21 bases lying between them. In germline, CDR1 is SGHVS, CDR2 FNYEAQ. The CDR3 contains 17 residues. In DNA, the CDR3 is TGTGCCAGCACCGTAGGAGGGGCCCCTAAGGCTAACTATGGCTACACCTTC. Translated, it gives CASTVGGAPKANYGYTF.

This clone was detected a few times. The genes are TRBV6-1 and TRBJ2-7; 8 nucleotides align to TRBD2. CDR1 and CDR2 from the germline V gene are MNHNS and SASEGT. This CDR3 contains 13 residues. V lost 4 bases to trimming and J lost 5 bases; unmatched junction nucleotides: 4. CDR3 sequence: CASSVTSDDEQYF. CDR3 sequence (DNA): TGTGCCAGCAGTGTGACTAGCGATGACGAGCAGTACTTC.

This chain joins TRBV29-1 and TRBJ1-2; TRBD1 matches 7 bases. The germline gives CDR1 SQVTM, CDR2 ANQGSEA. Trimming removed 6 bases from V and 2 bases from J; junction bases left unmatched: 3. The CDR3 sequence is 12 residues long. CDR3 sequence (DNA): TGCAGCGTCAAGGGGGCGAACTATGGCTACACCTTC. It encodes CSVKGANYGYTF.

This chain uses TRBV7-8 with TRBJ1-5, with D perhaps TRBD1 (5 bases). Looked up from germline, CDR1 is SGHVS and CDR2 is FQNEAQ. There are 14 residues in the CDR3. Trimming left V 3 bases short and J 4 bases short, with 10 bases between. CDR3 region: CASSLGGTNQPQHF. The CDR3 coding sequence is TGTGCCAGCAGCTTGGGGGGAACGAATCAGCCCCAGCATTTT.

This clone was picked up one time. The chain uses TRBV27 and TRBJ2-1, with 8 positions matching TRBD2. The CDR3 runs to 17 residues. Germline lookup yields CDR1 MNHEY and CDR2 SMNVEV (reference sequence). V was pared by 0 bases and J by 4 bases, with 8 bases of the junction left unmatched. The CDR3 is CASSLSLLAATYNEQFF. The DNA for the CDR3 is TGTGCCAGCAGTTTATCCCTACTAGCGGCCACTTACAATGAGCAGTTCTTC.

This chain uses TRBV19 with TRBJ2-3; 8 bases map to TRBD2. The CDR3 length is 11 residues. V gave up 9 bases and J gave up 7 bases; unmatched junction bases: 3. CDR1 is LNHDA, CDR2 SQIVND, per germline (reference sequence). The CDR3 protein is CARSGRHTQYF. Here the CDR3 DNA reads TGTGCCAGGAGCGGGAGACATACGCAGTATTTT.

This clone has just one count. The chain links TRBV5-6 to TRBJ1-1; 7 nucleotides match TRBD1. Losses at the gene ends were 5 bases for V and 4 bases for J; bases not matched to a gene: 11. This CDR3 has 15 amino acids. CDR1 is SGHDT, CDR2 YYEEEE, per germline. Written as DNA, the CDR3 is TGTGCCAGCAGATCGGACAGGAGGTATTCCACTGAAGCTTTCTTT. It encodes CASRSDRRYSTEAFF.

V is TRBV19 and J is TRBJ1-2, with TRBD1 identical over 8 bases. The CDR3 spans 13 residues. The germline CDR1 and CDR2 sequences are LNHDA and SQIVND (reference sequence). V shed 8 bases and J 3 bases; nucleotides not matched to a gene: 5. This CDR3 reads CASGPGGDYGYTF. CDR3 DNA sequence: TGTGCCAGTGGACCAGGGGGCGACTATGGCTACACCTTC.

The genes are TRBV28 and TRBJ2-1; tentatively, D is TRBD2 (5 bases). Between the trimmed V and J ends, which lost 3 bases and 10 bases, there was a span of 16 bases. This CDR3 has 14 amino acids. Per germline, CDR1 MDHEN and CDR2 SYDVKM. The DNA for the CDR3 is TGTGCCAGCAGTTTGGACTCTGGCGGAGCCGAGCAGTTCTTC. Its protein is CASSLDSGGAEQFF. The full variable domain, in which reference TRBV28 and TRBJ2-1 provide the parts outside the CDR3, is DVKVTQSSRYLVKRTGEKVFLECVQDMDHENMFWYRQDPGLGLRLIYFSYDVKMKEKGDIPEGYSVSREKKERFSLILESASTNQTSMYLCASSLDSGGAEQFFGPGTRLTVL.

CDR3 protein: CASSFTGDKGSPLHF. CDR3 DNA: TGCGCCAGCAGCTTTACAGGGGATAAGGGTTCACCCCTCCACTTT. This chain joins TRBV5-1 and TRBJ1-6, with 7 bases matching TRBD1. The CDR3 has 15 amino acids. CDR1 SGHRS and CDR2 YFSETQ come from the germline V gene. V lost 2 bases to trimming and J lost 9 bases; unmatched junction nucleotides: 8.

The chain is built from TRBV18 and TRBJ2-5; D is unclear. This CDR3 has 15 residues. Germline V gene sequence: CDR1 KGHSH, CDR2 LQKENI. Trimming cost V 2 bases and J 0 bases, with 10 bases left between them. CDR3: CASSPMGSNQETQYF. CDR3 sequence (DNA): TGTGCCAGCTCACCAATGGGCTCAAACCAAGAGACCCAGTACTTC.

This rearrangement joins TRBV7-3 to TRBJ2-3; TRBD1 is a possible D gene (6 bases). The V gene's germline CDR1 is SGHTA and CDR2 FQGTGA. The V and J ends lost 4 bases and 6 bases respectively, with 20 bases between them. The CDR3 length is 16 residues. The CDR3 is CASSSLDRVNSDTQYF. CDR3 sequence (DNA): TGTGCCAGCAGCTCTTTGGACAGAGTAAATTCGGATACGCAGTATTTT. The whole variable domain, filled in from reference TRBV7-3 and TRBJ2-3, reads GAGVSQTPSNKVTEKGKYVELRCDPISGHTALYWYRQSLGQGPEFLIYFQGTGAADDSGLPNDRFFAVRPEGSVSTLKIQRTERGDSAVYLCASSSLDRVNSDTQYFGPGTRLTVL.

This clone was seen a single time. This chain connects TRBV7-3 to TRBJ2-1, with D possibly matching TRBD1 (5 bases). Germline loops: CDR1 SGHTA, CDR2 FQGTGA. Trimming removed 2 bases from V and 5 bases from J, with 13 bases in between. The CDR3 is made up of 15 amino acids. CDR3 amino acids: CASSLFQGPDNEQFF. As DNA, the CDR3 is TGTGCCAGCAGCTTATTTCAGGGCCCAGACAATGAGCAGTTCTTC.

The chain links TRBV6-5 to TRBJ1-3; D gene ambiguous. Germline lookup yields CDR1 MNHEY and CDR2 SVGAGI. V lost 6 bases and J lost 4, with 16 bases in between. The CDR3 extends over 15 amino acids. The DNA for the CDR3 is TGTGCCAGCAGCCGAAGCCCCCCAGGCGGAAACACCATATATTTT. Translated, it gives CASSRSPPGGNTIYF.

The gene calls are TRBV5-1 and TRBJ2-7; 11 bases line up with TRBD2. Trimming removed 5 bases from V and 0 bases from J; junction bases left unmatched: 7. Germline V gene lookup returns CDR1 SGHRS and CDR2 YFSETQ. The CDR3 totals 16 residues. CDR3 sequence: CASRSHGTSGSYEQYF. In DNA form, the CDR3 reads TGCGCCAGCAGATCACACGGGACTAGCGGCTCCTACGAGCAGTACTTC.

The chain uses TRBV5-6 and TRBJ2-7, with 8 bases matching TRBD2. The CDR3 is made up of 15 amino acids. V was pared by 0 bases and J by 2 bases, with 4 bases of the junction left unmatched. From germline, CDR1 is SGHDT and CDR2 YYEEEE. The DNA for the CDR3 is TGTGCCAGCAGCTTGGGCGGGAGGAGCACCTACGAGCAGTACTTC. Amino acid sequence: CASSLGGRSTYEQYF.

This chain links TRBV7-9 with TRBJ2-5; D call uncertain. This CDR3 spans 11 amino acids. Germline CDR1 SEHNR, CDR2 FQNEAQ (reference sequence). V shed 4 bases and J shed 4 bases, with 4 bases lying between them. The CDR3 loop is CASSSVETQYF. CDR3 in DNA: TGTGCCAGCAGCTCCGTAGAGACCCAGTACTTC.